This T cell receptor beta chain was profiled in a study of PD-1 blockade in mismatch repair-deficient tumors. Details on this clone: No antigen is known for it.

This CDR3 is built from 15 residues. V lost 3 bases and J 4 bases, leaving 15 bases between the germline ends. Germline V gene data show CDR1 as SGHAT and CDR2 as FQNNGV. TCRdb's copy holds only in-frame clones and misses some; the assay was immunoSEQ multiplex PCR. Among approximately 13,000 clones listed, approximately 80% were seen once. The time point: roughly 11-day in vitro stimulation with candidate neoantigen peptide 4. PCR or immunohistochemistry showed mismatch repair deficiency in every enrolled patient. The source is an adult with mismatch repair-deficient cancer. The chain couples TRBV11-2 to TRBJ1-1; TRBD1 might be the D (6 bases). The sequencing used cells cultured in vitro, collected from a patient treated with pembrolizumab. The CDR3 sequence is CASSFSSGGSTEAFF. CDR3 nucleotides: TGTGCCAGCAGCTTTAGTTCCGGGGGCAGCACTGAAGCTTTCTTT.